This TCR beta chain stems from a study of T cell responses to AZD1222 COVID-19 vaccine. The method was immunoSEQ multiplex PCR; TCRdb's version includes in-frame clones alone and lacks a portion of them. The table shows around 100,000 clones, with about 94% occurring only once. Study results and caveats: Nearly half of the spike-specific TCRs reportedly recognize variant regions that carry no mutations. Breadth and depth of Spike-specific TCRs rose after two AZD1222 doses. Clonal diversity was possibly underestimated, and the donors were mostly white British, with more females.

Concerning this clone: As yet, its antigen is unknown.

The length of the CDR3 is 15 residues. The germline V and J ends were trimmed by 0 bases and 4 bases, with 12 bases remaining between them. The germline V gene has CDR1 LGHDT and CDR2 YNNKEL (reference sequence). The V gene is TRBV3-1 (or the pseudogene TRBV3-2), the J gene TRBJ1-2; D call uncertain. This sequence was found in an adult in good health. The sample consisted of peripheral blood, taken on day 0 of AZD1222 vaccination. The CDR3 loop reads CASSQDRPTFYGYTF. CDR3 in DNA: TGTGCCAGCAGCCAAGACAGACCAACCTTCTATGGCTACACCTTC.